The rows below give T cell receptor beta chains drawn from one sample of a study of T-cell reconstitution after alpha-beta-depleted transplantation in children. One entry per CDR3 protein, called by TCRdb with MiXCR from the PCR reads. The sample consists of 530,000 or so distinct CDR3 sequences, 25% to 30% of them appearing once. This sample comprised PBMCs, obtained before TCRalphabeta/CD19-depleted stem cell transplant. Receptors originate from a boy younger than two with Wiskott-Aldrich syndrome, due to receive a stem cell transplant. Each CDR3 is given with its conserved first and last residue. A D gene is named only where the DNA matches it firmly. Clone sizes are given selectively: once, few, many, or a class where the clone is expanded.

J gene | D gene | V gene | clone size | CDR3 protein | CDR3 DNA
TRBJ1-1 | - | TRBV20-1 | few | CSASIPPNTEAFF | TGCAGTGCGAGTATTCCACCGAACACTGAAGCTTTCTTT
TRBJ2-7 | - | TRBV3-1 | once | CASSTFLSEQYF | TGTGCCAGCAGCACATTTCTTAGTGAGCAGTACTTC
TRBJ2-6 | - | TRBV11-2 | many | CASSDPADSGANVLTF | TGTGCCAGCAGCGACCCGGCGGACTCTGGGGCCAACGTCCTGACTTTC
TRBJ2-2 | - | TRBV3-1 | - | CASSLRLGNTGELFF | TGTGCCAGCAGCCTCCGGTTAGGAAACACCGGGGAGCTGTTTTTT
TRBJ2-1 | TRBD2 | TRBV5-1 | once | CASSLAGLAGLILHSEQFF | TGCGCCAGCAGCTTGGCGGGGCTAGCGGGGTTAATTTTACATAGTGAGCAGTTCTTC
TRBJ2-3 | - | TRBV6-2/TRBV6-3 | - | CASSYSKLATDTQYF | TGTGCCAGCAGTTACTCGAAGCTAGCGACAGATACGCAGTATTTT
TRBJ2-7 | - | TRBV5-1 | few | CASSLGFGVNEQYF | TGCGCCAGCAGCTTGGGGTTTGGAGTGAACGAGCAGTACTTC
TRBJ2-1 | TRBD2 | TRBV5-5 | - | CASSLAPLGRVLYNEQFF | TGTGCCAGCAGCTTGGCCCCCCTAGGGAGGGTTCTCTACAATGAGCAGTTCTTC
TRBJ2-7 | TRBD2 | TRBV29-1 | few | CSVASSGSYEQYF | TGCAGCGTTGCTTCTAGCGGGAGCTACGAGCAGTACTTC
TRBJ2-2 | TRBD1 | TRBV3-1 | - | CASSQVTGVVGELFF | TGTGCCAGCAGCCAAGTCACAGGGGTGGTCGGGGAGCTGTTTTTT
TRBJ1-5 | - | TRBV7-2 | - | CASSSRDSNQPQHF | TGTGCCAGCAGCTCCAGGGATAGCAATCAGCCCCAGCATTTT
TRBJ2-7 | TRBD1 | TRBV7-9 | - | CASSLRHGDRESKQYF | TGTGCCAGCAGCTTACGGCACGGGGACAGGGAATCGAAGCAGTACTTC
TRBJ1-2 | - | TRBV4-1 | few | CASSQGKGGGGYTF | TGCGCCAGCAGCCAAGGAAAGGGAGGCGGTGGCTACACCTTC
TRBJ2-3 | - | TRBV15 | - | CATSTDGSSYTQYF | TGTGCCACCAGCACCGACGGGAGTTCATATACGCAGTATTTT
TRBJ2-7 | TRBD1 | TRBV12-3/TRBV12-4 | - | CASSRGQGGEQYF | TGTGCCAGCAGTAGGGGACAGGGTGGCGAGCAGTACTTC
TRBJ1-2 | - | TRBV20-1 | - | CSARAQGEGRGHTF | TGCAGTGCTAGAGCACAGGGAGAGGGACGTGGCCACACCTTC
TRBJ2-5 | - | TRBV6-5 | few | CASSYSFLGAQYF | TGTGCCAGCAGTTACTCCTTCCTGGGGGCCCAGTACTTC
TRBJ2-5 | - | TRBV5-1 | - | CASSLASPGWETQYF | TGCGCCAGCAGCTTGGCTTCACCAGGGTGGGAGACCCAGTACTTC
TRBJ2-1 | TRBD2 | TRBV6-4 | - | CASGRLAYEQFF | TGTGCCAGCGGGCGACTAGCATACGAGCAGTTCTTC
TRBJ2-5 | - | TRBV10-3 | few | CAISVGGGLQETQYF | TGTGCCATCAGTGTGGGGGGAGGCCTCCAAGAGACCCAGTACTTC
TRBJ2-3 | TRBD2 | TRBV20-1 | - | CSARAGLATTDTQYF | TGCAGTGCTAGAGCCGGACTAGCGACGACAGATACGCAGTATTTT
TRBJ2-3 | TRBD2 | TRBV10-3 | - | CAISTSGRTLSTDTQYF | TGTGCCATCAGTACTAGCGGGAGGACGCTTAGCACAGATACGCAGTATTTT
TRBJ2-1 | TRBD2 | TRBV20-1 | few | CSARDPRLAGVHNEQFF | TGCAGTGCTAGAGATCCCCGACTAGCGGGAGTTCACAATGAGCAGTTCTTC
TRBJ2-4 | - | TRBV4-1 | few | CASSQGWDKGKNSQYF | TGCGCCAGCAGCCAAGGCTGGGACAAGGGCAAAAACAGTCAGTACTTC
TRBJ2-7 | TRBD2 | TRBV5-1 | few | CASSLEPAGESEQYF | TGCGCCAGCAGCTTGGAGCCAGCGGGAGAAAGCGAGCAGTACTTC
TRBJ2-1 | - | TRBV15 | once | CATSRDRQVSHEQFF | TGTGCCACCAGCAGAGATAGGCAGGTTAGCCATGAGCAGTTCTTC
TRBJ2-3 | TRBD2 | TRBV7-6 | few | CASSPGASGGFDTQYF | TGTGCCAGCAGCCCCGGGGCTAGCGGGGGATTTGATACGCAGTATTTT
TRBJ1-2 | - | TRBV7-2 | few | CASSPRLGTYGYTF | TGTGCCAGCAGCCCCCGCCTGGGAACCTATGGCTACACCTTC
TRBJ2-1 | - | TRBV20-1 | few | CSARELRGNEQFF | TGCAGTGCTAGAGAGTTAAGGGGAAATGAGCAGTTCTTC
TRBJ2-7 | - | TRBV5-1 | - | CASSSQPRPDYEQYF | TGCGCCAGCAGCTCTCAGCCTCGACCAGACTACGAGCAGTACTTC
TRBJ1-4 | TRBD1 | TRBV5-5 | - | CASSSTGFNVKLFF | TGTGCCAGCAGCTCGACAGGGTTTAATGTAAAACTGTTTTTT
TRBJ1-2 | - | TRBV12-3/TRBV12-4 | few | CASSLRQASGGYTF | TGTGCCAGCAGTTTGCGCCAGGCCTCCGGAGGCTACACCTTC
TRBJ2-3 | - | TRBV4-1 | few | CASSQDLWGADTQYF | TGCGCCAGCAGCCAAGACCTTTGGGGCGCAGATACGCAGTATTTT
TRBJ2-5 | - | TRBV7-9 | - | CASGHRQETQYF | TGTGCCAGCGGTCACAGGCAAGAGACCCAGTACTTC
TRBJ2-1 | - | TRBV7-9 | - | CASSLTLGQSYNEQFF | TGTGCCAGCAGCTTAACCTTGGGACAATCCTACAATGAGCAGTTCTTC
TRBJ2-3 | - | TRBV20-1 | few | CSAGAESTDTQYF | TGCAGTGCCGGAGCGGAGAGCACAGATACGCAGTATTTT
TRBJ2-1 | TRBD2 | TRBV20-1 | - | CSAGKTSARGGEQFF | TGCAGTGCTGGGAAGACTAGCGCCCGCGGAGGGGAGCAGTTCTTC
TRBJ1-5 | - | TRBV20-1 | - | CSARGGSNQPQHF | TGCAGTGCTAGAGGGGGTAGCAATCAGCCCCAGCATTTT
TRBJ2-5 | TRBD1 | TRBV6-1 | few | CASRRSGTDETQYF | TGTGCCAGCAGGAGATCTGGGACAGACGAGACCCAGTACTTC
TRBJ2-1 | TRBD2 | TRBV3-1 | - | CASSFSSGNEQFF | TGTGCCAGCAGCTTTTCTAGCGGCAATGAGCAGTTCTTC
TRBJ1-3 | - | TRBV7-9 | many | CASSLAAESGNTIYF | TGTGCCAGCAGCTTAGCTGCGGAGTCTGGAAACACCATATATTTT
TRBJ1-1 | TRBD1 | TRBV12-3/TRBV12-4 | - | CASSLKGQGQNTEAFF | TGTGCCAGCAGTTTAAAGGGACAGGGTCAGAACACTGAAGCTTTCTTT
TRBJ2-5 | - | TRBV7-7 | few | CASSEPGKETQYF | TGTGCCAGCAGCGAGCCGGGAAAAGAGACCCAGTACTTC
TRBJ2-1 | TRBD1 | TRBV6-1 | - | CASSVGQGAVEQFF | TGTGCCAGCAGTGTGGGACAGGGGGCGGTTGAGCAGTTCTTC
TRBJ2-5 | - | TRBV30 | few | CAWTGWRQETQYF | TGTGCCTGGACAGGGTGGAGGCAAGAGACCCAGTACTTC
TRBJ2-5 | TRBD2 | TRBV10-3 | - | CAISGRLAGVRETQYF | TGTGCCATCAGTGGGAGGCTAGCGGGAGTCCGTGAGACCCAGTACTTC
TRBJ2-1 | TRBD2 | TRBV12-3/TRBV12-4 | - | CASSSRDYWPHNEQFF | TGTGCCAGCAGTTCCCGGGACTATTGGCCCCACAATGAGCAGTTCTTC
TRBJ2-1 | TRBD2 | TRBV5-1 | few | CASSLTRTSGRHNEQFF | TGCGCCAGCAGCTTAACACGGACTAGCGGGAGGCACAATGAGCAGTTCTTC
TRBJ2-4 | TRBD2 | TRBV28 | once | CASRPKRGLPKNIQYF | TGTGCCAGCAGACCCAAGCGGGGCCTTCCCAAAAACATTCAGTACTTC
TRBJ2-7 | - | TRBV10-3 | - | CAISEKGLRYEQYF | TGTGCCATCAGTGAAAAGGGTTTGAGGTACGAGCAGTACTTC
TRBJ1-1 | TRBD1 | TRBV6-5 | few | CASSYQTGVAAFF | TGTGCCAGCAGTTACCAGACAGGGGTCGCAGCTTTCTTT
TRBJ1-1 | TRBD1 | TRBV20-1 | once | CSARGTGVRETEAFF | TGCAGTGCTAGAGGGACAGGGGTGAGGGAAACTGAAGCTTTCTTT
TRBJ2-1 | TRBD1 | TRBV5-1 | - | CASRTGDNEQFF | TGTGCCAGTCGGACAGGAGACAATGAGCAGTTCTTC
TRBJ2-2 | TRBD2 | TRBV5-1 | few | CASSPGLAGINTGELFF | TGCGCCAGCAGTCCGGGACTAGCGGGGATAAACACCGGGGAGCTGTTTTTT
TRBJ2-2 | - | TRBV6-2/TRBV6-3 | few | CASSPILGGELFF | TGTGCCAGCAGTCCTATACTGGGCGGGGAGCTGTTTTTT
TRBJ2-5 | - | TRBV5-6 | few | CASSLFIESGPGWGRETQYF | TGTGCCAGCAGCTTGTTCATAGAGAGCGGGCCCGGATGGGGAAGAGAGACCCAGTACTTC
TRBJ2-3 | - | TRBV11-2 | - | CASSPYWGASVQDTQYF | TGTGCCAGCAGCCCATATTGGGGCGCTAGCGTTCAAGATACGCAGTATTTT
TRBJ2-7 | - | TRBV6-5 | - | CASSFTWTHTTYEQYF | TGTGCCAGCAGTTTTACTTGGACACACACAACCTACGAGCAGTACTTC
TRBJ1-4 | - | TRBV12-3/TRBV12-4 | few | CASSLQGRSNEKLFF | TGTGCCAGCAGTCTTCAGGGTAGGAGTAATGAAAAACTGTTTTTT